This TCR beta chain was profiled in a study of T cells in narcolepsy. Whole-study findings and limits: Same-patient CSF and blood CD4+ T cell clonotypes included HCRT-specific and TRIB2-specific autoreactive ones.

This clone was seen only a few times. Its antigen remains unidentified. Repertoires were generated with immunoSEQ multiplex PCR, while TCRdb's copy carries only in-frame clones and drops some. This table holds 26,000 or so clones, 70% to 80% found once. The CDR3 spans 15 residues. Trimming stripped 0 bases from V and 4 bases from J, with 12 bases between. CDR1 is MGHRA and CDR2 is YSYEKL in the germline V gene. This chain links TRBV4-1 with TRBJ1-2; D call uncertain. Sequencing input: CD45RA- memory CD4+ T cells from PBMCs. The source of this sequence is a human donor with narcolepsy. The CDR3 loop is CASSQDEGTSYGYTF. DNA of the CDR3: TGCGCCAGCAGCCAAGATGAGGGCACTTCCTATGGCTACACCTTC.